Shown below are 9 T cell receptor beta chains from a single sample sequenced in a study of shared clonotypes between healthy human individuals. Profiled with immunoSEQ multiplex PCR; TCRdb holds only in-frame clones, not every one. In the table there are approximately 2.4 million clones, 90% to 96% of which are singletons. The specimen was naive CD4+ T cells sorted from blood. Subset described: CD45RA+ positively selected. These receptors all come from a man younger than 30 in good health.

This chain uses TRBV29-1 with TRBJ2-3; 7 nucleotides match TRBD2. Germline trimming cut 5 bases from V and 0 bases from J; bases unmatched to any gene: 11. CDR1 is SQVTM and CDR2 is ANQGSEA in the germline V gene. The CDR3 runs to 16 residues. CDR3 DNA sequence: TGCAGCGTTATAACGTGGGTTAGCGGGAGCACAGATACGCAGTATTTT. This gives the protein CSVITWVSGSTDTQYF.

The gene calls are TRBV11-2 and TRBJ1-5; perhaps TRBD1 as D (5 bases). V was shortened by 5 bases and J by 4 bases, with 15 bases between the two germline ends. CDR1 and CDR2 from the germline V gene are SGHAT and FQNNGV. CDR3 length: 15 amino acids. DNA of the CDR3: TGTGCCAGCAGCGCCGGACATAAACCGAATCAGCCCCAGCATTTT. This translates into CASSAGHKPNQPQHF.

This rearrangement joins TRBV5-4 to TRBJ1-2; the D gene is possibly TRBD1 (6 bases). CDR1 and CDR2 from the germline V gene are SGHNT and YYREEE (reference sequence). CDR3 size: 15 residues. V was trimmed by 2 bases and J by 4 bases, leaving 15 bases between them. As DNA, the CDR3 is TGTGCCAGCAGCTTACCGACAGGAAATATCTATGGCTACACCTTC. It encodes CASSLPTGNIYGYTF. Variable domain in full (rest from reference TRBV5-4 and TRBJ1-2): ETGVTQSPTHLIKTRGQQVTLRCSSQSGHNTVSWYQQALGQGPQFIFQYYREEENGRGNFPPRFSGLQFPNYSSELNVNALELDDSALYLCASSLPTGNIYGYTFGSGTRLTVV.

The CDR3 reads CASSNTGNTEAFF. CDR3 coding DNA: TGTGCCAGCAGCAACACAGGGAACACTGAAGCTTTCTTT. The chain employs TRBV11-2 and TRBJ1-1; TRBD1 might be the D (5 bases). Germline CDR1 and CDR2: SGHAT and FQNNGV. The length of the CDR3 is 13 residues. Trimming removed 5 bases from V and 1 base from J, with 8 bases in between.

This sequence joins TRBV28 and TRBJ1-4; no reliable D call. The CDR3 covers 14 residues. Trimming shortened V by 5 bases and J by 7 bases, and 14 bases separated the two germline ends. Germline CDR1 reads MDHEN; CDR2 reads SYDVKM. The CDR3, as DNA: TGTGCCAGCAGTCTAAGGGCTCTGGGTGAAAAACTGTTTTTT. It translates to CASSLRALGEKLFF.

The chain combines TRBV4-2 with TRBJ1-6, with a possible D match to TRBD1 (6 bases). V lost 0 bases and J lost 11, with 17 bases in between. Per the germline V gene, CDR1 is LGHNA and CDR2 is YNFKEQ. The CDR3 spans 16 residues. CDR3: CASSQETGGRGTPLHF. CDR3 in DNA: TGTGCCAGCAGCCAAGAAACGGGGGGGCGCGGAACACCCCTCCACTTT.

The rearrangement links TRBV7-9 to TRBJ2-7; maybe TRBD1 (6 bases). The germline V and J ends were trimmed by 4 bases and 0 bases, with 25 bases remaining between them. CDR1 and CDR2 (germline): SEHNR, FQNEAQ (reference sequence). CDR3 length: 19 residues. CDR3 in DNA: TGTGCCAGCAGCTCGAATTACAGGCCAAGGGACACGAACTCCTACGAGCAGTACTTC. It is translated as CASSSNYRPRDTNSYEQYF.

This clone was recorded once. The V call is TRBV11-2, the J call TRBJ2-3; TRBD1 matches 10 bases. V lost 4 bases to trimming and J lost 4 bases; unmatched junction nucleotides: 5. The CDR3 has 15 amino acids. From germline, CDR1 is SGHAT and CDR2 FQNNGV. The CDR3 coding sequence is TGTGCCAGCAGCTCCCGACAGGGGGCTTCAGATACGCAGTATTTT. It yields the protein CASSSRQGASDTQYF. Supplemented by reference TRBV11-2 and TRBJ2-3, the full variable domain reads EAGVAQSPRYKIIEKRQSVAFWCNPISGHATLYWYQQILGQGPKLLIQFQNNGVVDDSQLPKDRFSAERLKGVDSTLKIQPAKLEDSAVYLCASSSRQGASDTQYFGPGTRLTVL.

The chain joins TRBV6-1 to TRBJ2-1; no firm D call. Germline CDR1 MNHNS, CDR2 SASEGT. The CDR3 extends over 16 amino acids. V gave up 5 bases and J gave up 0 bases, with 14 bases separating them. The CDR3 here is CASSQGTFYSYNEQFF. CDR3 nucleotide sequence: TGTGCCAGCAGTCAAGGAACATTCTACTCCTACAATGAGCAGTTCTTC.